This note documents a single T cell receptor beta chain sequence. The CDR3 loop spans 14 amino acids. V shed 6 bases and J shed 1 base, with 13 bases lying between them. CDR1 and CDR2 (germline): MNHEY, SMNVEV (reference sequence). The sample comes from a study of T-cell reconstitution after alpha-beta-depleted transplantation in children. Unique molecular identifiers were incorporated into the prepared TCRbeta library. TCRdb reprocessed the PCR reads via MiXCR and lists one record per CDR3 protein. The sample has 500,000 to 600,000 distinct CDR3 sequences, around 19% seen once; the top ten hold 3.3%.

The chain is built from TRBV27 and TRBJ2-7, with a tentative D call TRBD1 (8 bases). This specimen consisted of PBMCs from the stem cell graft donor, obtained from the stem cell graft. This clonotype was sampled from a human donor who donated a stem cell graft to a child with acute lymphoblastic leukemia. The CDR3 protein is CASSHRGGSYEQYF. CDR3 coding DNA: TGTGCCAGCAGCCACAGGGGGGGGTCCTACGAGCAGTACTTC.